This entry describes one TCR beta chain. The antigen remains unidentified. After removal of 5 bases from V and 2 bases from J, the junction contained 5 bases not matched to a gene. The CDR3 is 14 amino acids. Germline assignment: CDR1 MRHNA and CDR2 SNTAGT. The sample is drawn from a study of T cell responses to AZD1222 COVID-19 vaccine. The study's findings and limits: Seropositivity was recorded at baseline in only a handful of AZD1222 recipients. Donors in the cohort were predominantly white British and more often female, and clonal diversity was possibly underestimated. Two doses of AZD1222 preceded a rise in Spike-specific TCR breadth and depth.

Profiled with immunoSEQ multiplex PCR; TCRdb holds only in-frame clones, not every one. This repertoire shows roughly 110,000 clones, roughly 84% found once; its top ten account for roughly 10%. The input for sequencing was peripheral blood, taken on day 0 of AZD1222 vaccination. The source is an adult in good health. The gene calls are TRBV6-4 and TRBJ1-1, with 7 bases aligning to TRBD1. CDR3 DNA: TGTGCCAGCAGTATCTCAGGGGGTAACACTGAAGCTTTCTTT. Translated, it gives CASSISGGNTEAFF.